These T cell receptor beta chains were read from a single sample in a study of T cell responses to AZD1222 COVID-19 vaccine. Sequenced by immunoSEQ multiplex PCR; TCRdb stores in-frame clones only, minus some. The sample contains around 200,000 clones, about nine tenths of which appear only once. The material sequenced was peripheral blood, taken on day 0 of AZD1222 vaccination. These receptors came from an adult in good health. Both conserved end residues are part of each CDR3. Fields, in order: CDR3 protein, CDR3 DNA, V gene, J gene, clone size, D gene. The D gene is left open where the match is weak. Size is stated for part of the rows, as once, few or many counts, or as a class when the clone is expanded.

CDR3: CASSGRSADRAYEQYF
DNA: TGTGCCAGCTCCGGACGATCGGCAGACCGGGCCTACGAGCAGTACTTC
V: TRBV18
J: TRBJ2-7
size: -
D: -

CDR3: CASSLLNEWEKLFF
DNA: TGTGCCAGCAGCTTACTAAACGAGTGGGAAAAACTGTTTTTT
V: TRBV11-2
J: TRBJ1-4
size: -
D: -

CDR3: CAISEVPLYGYTF
DNA: TGTGCCATCAGTGAGGTCCCCCTGTATGGCTACACCTTC
V: TRBV10-3
J: TRBJ1-2
size: -
D: -

CDR3: CASSLGSQETQYF
DNA: TGTGCCAGCAGCTTGGGGAGCCAAGAGACCCAGTACTTC
V: TRBV7-2
J: TRBJ2-5
size: -
D: -

CDR3: CASGLKPRRAGYEQYF
DNA: TGTGCTAGTGGTTTGAAGCCCCGCCGGGCGGGCTACGAGCAGTACTTC
V: TRBV12-5
J: TRBJ2-7
size: -
D: -

CDR3: CASSLTGFSEKLFF
DNA: TGTGCCAGCAGCTTAACTGGGTTTAGTGAAAAACTGTTTTTT
V: TRBV7-2
J: TRBJ1-4
size: -
D: -

CDR3: CASSTQERPETQYF
DNA: TGTGCCAGCAGCACCCAGGAACGGCCTGAAACGCAGTATTTT
V: TRBV9
J: TRBJ2-3
size: -
D: -

CDR3: CASSQDIATTLNTEAFF
DNA: TGTGCCAGCAGCCAAGACATTGCTACCACCTTGAACACTGAAGCTTTCTTT
V: TRBV14
J: TRBJ1-1
size: -
D: -

CDR3: CASSPRGVEQFF
DNA: TGTGCCAGCAGTCCAAGAGGAGTTGAGCAGTTCTTC
V: TRBV12-3/TRBV12-4
J: TRBJ2-1
size: -
D: -

CDR3: CASSESLGTYTGELFF
DNA: TGTGCCAGCAGTGAAAGTTTGGGGACCTACACCGGGGAGCTGTTTTTT
V: TRBV6-1
J: TRBJ2-2
size: -
D: -

CDR3: CASSVQGGRQEQYF
DNA: TGTGCCAGCAGCGTGCAGGGGGGGCGTCAGGAGCAGTACTTC
V: TRBV9
J: TRBJ2-7
size: few
D: -

CDR3: CASSPDGVLAKNIQYF
DNA: TGTGCCAGCAGCCCCGACGGAGTACTAGCCAAAAACATTCAGTACTTC
V: TRBV7-3
J: TRBJ2-4
size: once
D: -

CDR3: CASSFKLGRVDTEAFF
DNA: TGTGCCAGCAGTTTCAAGCTCGGCAGGGTAGACACTGAAGCTTTCTTT
V: TRBV28
J: TRBJ1-1
size: -
D: -

CDR3: CASSEFPPFLAYQPQHF
DNA: TGTGCCAGCAGCGAGTTCCCTCCCTTTTTGGCATATCAGCCCCAGCATTTT
V: TRBV3-1/TRBV3-2
J: TRBJ1-5
size: -
D: -

CDR3: CASRASGSSNEQFF
DNA: TGTGCCAGTAGGGCTAGCGGGAGTAGTAATGAGCAGTTCTTC
V: TRBV2
J: TRBJ2-1
size: few
D: TRBD2

CDR3: CASRRSYEQYF
DNA: TGTGCCAGCAGACGATCCTACGAGCAGTACTTC
V: TRBV12-3/TRBV12-4
J: TRBJ2-7
size: -
D: -

CDR3: CASNPWDGARDGELFF
DNA: TGCGCCAGCAACCCTTGGGATGGGGCGCGGGACGGGGAGCTGTTTTTT
V: TRBV10-2
J: TRBJ2-2
size: -
D: -

CDR3: CASSPGRRGPWFYEQYF
DNA: TGTGCCAGCTCACCAGGGAGGAGGGGTCCGTGGTTTTACGAGCAGTACTTC
V: TRBV18
J: TRBJ2-7
size: -
D: -

CDR3: CASGPKNEQFF
DNA: TGTGCTAGTGGTCCCAAGAATGAGCAGTTCTTC
V: TRBV12-5
J: TRBJ2-1
size: -
D: -

CDR3: CASRIQGAQGQPQHF
DNA: TGTGCCAGCAGAATACAGGGGGCGCAAGGTCAGCCCCAGCATTTT
V: TRBV2
J: TRBJ1-5
size: -
D: TRBD1

CDR3: CASREGRNTEAFF
DNA: TGTGCCAGCAGGGAAGGGAGAAACACTGAAGCTTTCTTT
V: TRBV6-1
J: TRBJ1-1
size: -
D: -

CDR3: CASSLGGPGYTF
DNA: TGTGCCAGCAGCTTGGGGGGTCCTGGCTACACCTTC
V: TRBV12-3/TRBV12-4
J: TRBJ1-2
size: -
D: -

CDR3: CASSDRALGSAFF
DNA: TGTGCCAGCAGTGACAGGGCCCTTGGTAGTGCTTTCTTT
V: TRBV2
J: TRBJ1-1
size: few
D: -

CDR3: CASSWGQSDNSPLHF
DNA: TGCGCCAGCAGCTGGGGACAGTCGGATAATTCACCCCTCCACTTT
V: TRBV5-1
J: TRBJ1-6
size: -
D: TRBD1

CDR3: CASSRRFANTGELFF
DNA: TGTGCCAGCAGCAGGCGGTTCGCGAACACCGGGGAGCTGTTTTTT
V: TRBV7-2
J: TRBJ2-2
size: -
D: -

CDR3: CASAMDRHGEQYF
DNA: TGTGCCAGCGCAATGGACAGGCATGGGGAGCAGTACTTC
V: TRBV7-2
J: TRBJ2-7
size: -
D: TRBD1

CDR3: CASSRSGGGGGLETQYF
DNA: TGTGCCAGTAGTAGGTCCGGAGGGGGGGGAGGTTTAGAGACCCAGTACTTC
V: TRBV19
J: TRBJ2-5
size: -
D: -

CDR3: CASRTQGVSNQPQHF
DNA: TGTGCCAGTAGGACACAGGGGGTGAGCAATCAGCCCCAGCATTTT
V: TRBV19
J: TRBJ1-5
size: -
D: TRBD1

CDR3: CASAQTGPQPQHF
DNA: TGTGCCAGTGCCCAGACAGGGCCACAGCCCCAGCATTTT
V: TRBV2
J: TRBJ1-5
size: -
D: TRBD1

CDR3: CASSLGQGYTGELFF
DNA: TGCGCCAGCAGCCTGGGACAGGGATACACCGGGGAGCTGTTTTTT
V: TRBV5-1
J: TRBJ2-2
size: once
D: TRBD1

CDR3: CASSHSSYGYTF
DNA: TGTGCCAGCAGTCACAGCAGCTATGGCTACACCTTC
V: TRBV6-5
J: TRBJ1-2
size: few
D: -

CDR3: CASSDRGDSYNEQFF
DNA: TGTGCCAGCAGTGACCGCGGTGACTCCTACAATGAGCAGTTCTTC
V: TRBV6-4
J: TRBJ2-1
size: -
D: -

CDR3: CASSVNTGNEQFF
DNA: TGTGCCAGCAGCGTAAACACAGGGAATGAGCAGTTCTTC
V: TRBV9
J: TRBJ2-1
size: -
D: -

CDR3: CAISESAAPTEGYTF
DNA: TGTGCCATCAGTGAGTCGGCGGCACCTACGGAAGGCTACACCTTC
V: TRBV10-3
J: TRBJ1-2
size: -
D: -

CDR3: CASSGTAGPTYGYTF
DNA: TGTGCCAGCAGCGGGACGGCGGGACCTACCTATGGCTACACCTTC
V: TRBV5-4
J: TRBJ1-2
size: -
D: -

CDR3: CASSPSWVAGVGEQFF
DNA: TGTGCCAGCAGCCCCTCCTGGGTAGCGGGAGTTGGTGAGCAGTTCTTC
V: TRBV14
J: TRBJ2-1
size: -
D: TRBD2

CDR3: CASSLTPLTNEQFF
DNA: TGCGCCAGCAGCTTGACACCCTTGACCAATGAGCAGTTCTTC
V: TRBV5-1
J: TRBJ2-1
size: -
D: -

CDR3: CASSQGYRLSGNTIYF
DNA: TGTGCCAGCAGCCAAGGGTACAGACTCTCTGGAAACACCATATATTTT
V: TRBV3-1/TRBV3-2
J: TRBJ1-3
size: -
D: -

CDR3: CASSIRGSTDTQYF
DNA: TGTGCCAGTAGTATTCGGGGGAGCACAGATACGCAGTATTTT
V: TRBV19
J: TRBJ2-3
size: -
D: -

CDR3: CASSLEETGWTGVYSDTQYF
DNA: TGTGCCAGCAGCTTAGAAGAAACTGGTTGGACAGGGGTTTATTCAGATACGCAGTATTTT
V: TRBV11-2
J: TRBJ2-3
size: -
D: TRBD1

CDR3: CASSLYLSNEQFF
DNA: TGTGCCAGCAGCTTATATCTCAGCAATGAGCAGTTCTTC
V: TRBV7-2
J: TRBJ2-1
size: -
D: -

CDR3: CASVETGVRSQIQYF
DNA: TGTGCCAGCGTCGAAACAGGGGTTCGGTCTCAAATTCAGTACTTC
V: TRBV2
J: TRBJ2-4
size: -
D: TRBD1

CDR3: CASSLGRSSGTQYF
DNA: TGTGCCAGCAGCCTAGGTAGAAGTAGCGGTACGCAGTATTTT
V: TRBV2
J: TRBJ2-3
size: -
D: -

CDR3: CASSQVEVGFRSNEKLFF
DNA: TGTGCCAGCAGCCAAGTGGAGGTAGGGTTTAGGTCGAATGAAAAACTGTTTTTT
V: TRBV3-1/TRBV3-2
J: TRBJ1-4
size: -
D: -

CDR3: CASSQVLASRGNEKLFF
DNA: TGTGCCAGCAGCCAAGTTTTGGCAAGCAGGGGGAATGAAAAACTGTTTTTT
V: TRBV4-2
J: TRBJ1-4
size: -
D: TRBD1

CDR3: CASSPSGGLWGYTF
DNA: TGTGCCAGCAGCCCCTCCGGGGGGTTGTGGGGCTACACCTTC
V: TRBV6-5
J: TRBJ1-2
size: -
D: -

CDR3: CATSRDGQEYGYTF
DNA: TGTGCCACCAGCAGAGATGGACAGGAATATGGCTACACCTTC
V: TRBV15
J: TRBJ1-2
size: -
D: TRBD1

CDR3: CASSFGAPGELFF
DNA: TGTGCCAGCAGCTTTGGGGCCCCCGGGGAGCTGTTTTTT
V: TRBV7-9
J: TRBJ2-2
size: -
D: -

CDR3: CASSLEGLAINEQFF
DNA: TGCGCCAGCAGCTTGGAGGGACTAGCGATAAATGAGCAGTTCTTC
V: TRBV5-1
J: TRBJ2-1
size: -
D: TRBD2

CDR3: CASSEFRSEGGYTF
DNA: TGCGCCAGCAGTGAGTTCCGATCAGAGGGAGGCTACACCTTC
V: TRBV10-1
J: TRBJ1-2
size: -
D: -

CDR3: CASSLYENTEAFF
DNA: TGTGCCAGCAGCTTATATGAGAACACTGAAGCTTTCTTT
V: TRBV7-8
J: TRBJ1-1
size: -
D: -

CDR3: CASSLQLAGVSEQYF
DNA: TGTGCCAGCAGTTTACAACTAGCGGGAGTATCCGAGCAGTACTTC
V: TRBV27
J: TRBJ2-7
size: few
D: TRBD2

CDR3: CAISEGISGRDRISEQYF
DNA: TGTGCCATCAGTGAGGGTATTAGCGGCCGGGACCGGATCTCGGAGCAGTACTTC
V: TRBV10-3
J: TRBJ2-7
size: -
D: -

CDR3: CASRGLNYGYTF
DNA: TGTGCCAGCAGAGGGCTTAACTATGGCTACACCTTC
V: TRBV6-5
J: TRBJ1-2
size: -
D: -

CDR3: CASRTTGGVETQYF
DNA: TGTGCCAGCAGGACAACAGGGGGTGTCGAGACCCAGTACTTC
V: TRBV2
J: TRBJ2-5
size: -
D: TRBD1

CDR3: CASSPIWGSYNEQFF
DNA: TGTGCCAGCAGTCCGATCTGGGGTTCCTACAATGAGCAGTTCTTC
V: TRBV6-2/TRBV6-3
J: TRBJ2-1
size: few
D: -

CDR3: CASSISAQGMETQYF
DNA: TGTGCCAGTAGTATAAGTGCCCAGGGGATGGAGACCCAGTACTTC
V: TRBV19
J: TRBJ2-5
size: -
D: -

CDR3: CASSFQSGANVLTF
DNA: TGTGCCAGCAGCTTCCAGTCTGGGGCCAACGTCCTGACTTTC
V: TRBV7-8
J: TRBJ2-6
size: -
D: -

CDR3: CASSVTAFNYGYTF
DNA: TGTGCCAGTAGTGTGACAGCTTTTAACTATGGCTACACCTTC
V: TRBV19
J: TRBJ1-2
size: -
D: -

CDR3: CASSLAGQKAGYGYTF
DNA: TGCGCCAGCAGCTTGGCCGGACAAAAGGCAGGCTATGGCTACACCTTC
V: TRBV5-1
J: TRBJ1-2
size: -
D: -